The 31 T cell receptor beta chains listed next were all sequenced from one sample in a study of blood T cell repertoires in COVID-19. Some clones are missing from TCRdb's copy, which holds only in-frame ones; the method was immunoSEQ multiplex PCR. The profile shows about 200,000 clones, about 85% of them singletons. The sample was peripheral blood. Source of these receptors: a woman older than 75 with acute or convalescent COVID-19.

J is TRBJ2-7 and V is TRBV4-1, with 8 bases identical to TRBD2. The CDR3 totals 16 residues. CDR1 is MGHRA, CDR2 YSYEKL, per germline. V gave up 1 base and J gave up 6 bases; unmatched junction bases: 11. CDR3 in amino acids: CASSQGPGLGPLEQYF. The DNA of the CDR3 is TGCGCCAGCAGCCAAGGCCCGGGACTAGGGCCCCTCGAGCAGTACTTC.

V is TRBV7-6 and J is TRBJ2-5; tentative D call: TRBD2 (5 bases). Trimming pared 1 base from V and 4 bases from J, leaving 13 bases between. Germline assignment: CDR1 SGHVS and CDR2 FNYEAQ. This CDR3 has 15 residues. The DNA for the CDR3 is TGTGCCAGCAGCTTAGGGTGGGGAGAGGGAGAGACCCAGTACTTC. The encoded protein is CASSLGWGEGETQYF.

This chain links TRBV5-1 with TRBJ2-1; the D is unclear. Deletions cut 1 base from V and 9 bases from J, with 17 bases between. This CDR3 contains 15 residues. CDR1 SGHRS and CDR2 YFSETQ come from the germline V gene. The CDR3 DNA sequence: TGCGCCAGCAGCTTGATAGCCAACTCCCCTGGTGAGCAGTTCTTC. Protein product: CASSLIANSPGEQFF.

The gene calls are TRBV4-3 and TRBJ1-5; 7 nucleotides agree with TRBD1. This CDR3 spans 14 amino acids. In germline, CDR1 is LGHNA, CDR2 YSLEER. J lost 7 bases, V lost 3 bases, and 6 bases had no gene match. The CDR3 here is CASSQETGSQPQHF. For the CDR3, the DNA is TGCGCCAGCAGCCAGGAGACAGGGTCGCAGCCCCAGCATTTT.

The J gene is TRBJ1-4, the V gene TRBV9; TRBD1 agrees at 9 bases. V shed 3 bases and J 8 bases; nucleotides not matched to a gene: 2. This CDR3 is 13 amino acids long. The germline gives CDR1 SGDLS, CDR2 YYNGEE. The DNA for the CDR3 is TGTGCCAGCAGCGGACAGGGGGACGAAAAACTGTTTTTT. Amino acid sequence: CASSGQGDEKLFF.

V and J are TRBV3-1 (or the pseudogene TRBV3-2) and TRBJ2-1, with 7 bases matching TRBD2. This CDR3 spans 13 amino acids. CDR1 LGHDT and CDR2 YNNKEL come from the germline V gene (reference sequence). The junction had 6 bases not matched to a gene; V was cut back by 3 bases and J by 10 bases. The CDR3 region is CASSHGGRVEQFF. In DNA form, the CDR3 reads TGTGCCAGCAGCCATGGGGGGAGGGTGGAGCAGTTCTTC.

The rearrangement links TRBV10-3 to TRBJ2-1; a possible D gene is TRBD2 (6 bases). Germline CDR1 ENHRY, CDR2 SYGVKD. The CDR3 consists of 12 residues. Trimming removed 6 bases from V and 9 bases from J, with 12 bases in between. CDR3 in DNA: TGTGCCATCAGCGTAGCGGCCGTTGAGCAGTTCTTC. Its translation: CAISVAAVEQFF.

V and J are TRBV20-1 and TRBJ1-2; D perhaps matches TRBD1 (5 bases). The V and J ends lost 6 bases and 8 bases respectively, with 13 bases between them. CDR1 is DFQATT and CDR2 is SNEGSKA in the germline V gene (reference sequence). This CDR3 is 11 amino acids long. The CDR3 nucleotides are TGCAGTGCCATTCACAGGATCGGCTACACCTTC. This gives the protein CSAIHRIGYTF.

The chain employs TRBV2 and TRBJ1-1; D is unclear. The V end was cut by 3 bases, the J end by 6 bases, with 8 bases between. Per the germline V gene, CDR1 is SNHLY and CDR2 is FYNNEI. The CDR3 has 12 residues. The CDR3 DNA reads as TGTGCCAGCAGTGACTCTGGCTCTGAAGCTTTCTTT. Its protein product is CASSDSGSEAFF.

The CDR3 nucleotides are TGTGCCAGTAGTATGGGGCAGATTTATGGCTACACCTTC. Amino acid sequence: CASSMGQIYGYTF. The V and J genes are TRBV19 and TRBJ1-2; tentative D call: TRBD1 (5 bases). V lost 3 bases to trimming and J lost 5 bases, with 10 bases between them. The CDR3 runs to 13 residues. Germline values: CDR1 LNHDA, CDR2 SQIVND (reference sequence).

This chain joins TRBV18 and TRBJ2-6; D possibly corresponds to TRBD1 (6 bases). Per the germline V gene, CDR1 is KGHSH and CDR2 is LQKENI. The CDR3 consists of 17 residues. Between the trimmed V and J ends, which lost 5 bases and 0 bases, there was a span of 14 bases. The CDR3 loop is CASSTLDSRSGANVLTF. The CDR3 nucleotides are TGTGCCAGCTCAACTTTGGACAGTCGCTCTGGGGCCAACGTCCTGACTTTC.

The V and J genes are TRBV6-5 and TRBJ2-3; the match to TRBD2 covers 12 bases. The germline CDR1 and CDR2 sequences are MNHEY and SVGAGI. The CDR3 length is 15 residues. The V gene end was trimmed by 6 bases and the J gene end by 5 bases; junction bases not matched to a gene: 6. CDR3 region: CASSLGLAGQDTQYF. The DNA for the CDR3 is TGTGCCAGCAGCCTCGGACTAGCGGGACAAGATACGCAGTATTTT.

The V and J genes are TRBV5-4 and TRBJ1-6; 7 bases match TRBD1. This CDR3 comprises 13 residues. J gave up 12 bases and V 5 bases, and 8 bases lay outside the gene matches. CDR1 and CDR2 (germline): SGHNT, YYREEE (reference sequence). The CDR3 DNA follows: TGTGCCAGCAGGACAGACAGGGACCTACCCCTCCACTTT. Its translation: CASRTDRDLPLHF.

This chain joins TRBV2 and TRBJ2-7, with TRBD1 identical over 11 bases. J was trimmed by 4 bases and V by 11 bases; bases with no gene match: 7. CDR1 is SNHLY, CDR2 FYNNEI, per germline. This CDR3 is built from 13 residues. The CDR3 loop reads CAGSRDRGYEQYF. The CDR3 DNA is TGTGCCGGATCTCGGGACAGGGGGTACGAGCAGTACTTC.

The chain carries TRBV28 and TRBJ2-2; TRBD2 is a possible D gene (6 bases). V shed 6 bases and J shed 8 bases, with 10 bases lying between them. Germline CDR1 reads MDHEN; CDR2 reads SYDVKM. This CDR3 is 12 amino acids long. The CDR3 spells CASSLAVGELFF. The CDR3 bases are TGTGCCAGCAGCTTAGCGGTGGGGGAGCTGTTTTTT.

V and J are TRBV29-1 and TRBJ2-7; perhaps TRBD2 as D (6 bases). CDR3 length: 13 amino acids. CDR1 is SQVTM and CDR2 is ANQGSEA in the germline V gene. Trimming pared 4 bases from V and 3 bases from J, leaving 13 bases between. The CDR3 spells CSVGVGAGYEQYF. In DNA, the CDR3 is TGCAGCGTTGGAGTGGGAGCGGGCTACGAGCAGTACTTC.

The CDR3: CASSFASVSSYEQYF. CDR3 coding DNA: TGTGCCAGCAGCTTCGCTAGCGTCAGCTCCTACGAGCAGTACTTC. The chain couples TRBV7-2 to TRBJ2-7; TRBD2 is a possible D gene (6 bases). The CDR3 consists of 15 residues. Trimming shortened V by 3 bases and J by 0 bases, and 12 bases separated the two germline ends. Germline loops: CDR1 SGHTA, CDR2 FQGNSA.

This chain uses TRBV4-1 with TRBJ1-1; D ambiguous. With 1 base removed from V and 5 bases from J, the gap between germline ends came to 8 bases. In germline, CDR1 is MGHRA, CDR2 YSYEKL. CDR3 length equals 13 residues. The chain's CDR3 is CASSQAGATEAFF. The CDR3 region has the DNA TGCGCCAGCAGCCAAGCGGGAGCTACTGAAGCTTTCTTT.

The chain has TRBV7-2 and TRBJ1-2; 8 nucleotides line up with TRBD1. The trim removed 5 bases at V and 4 bases at J, leaving 6 bases unmatched. Germline V gene sequence: CDR1 SGHTA, CDR2 FQGNSA. This CDR3 is 14 amino acids long. Written as DNA, the CDR3 is TGTGCCAGCAGCCAACAGGGGGGTAGCTATGGCTACACCTTC. It encodes CASSQQGGSYGYTF. The variable domain in full, with the rest retrieved from reference TRBV7-2 and TRBJ1-2, is GAGVSQSPSNKVTEKGKDVELRCDPISGHTALYWYRQSLGQGLEFLIYFQGNSAPDKSGLPSDRFSAERTGGSVSTLTIQRTQQEDSAVYLCASSQQGGSYGYTFGSGTRLTVV.

The chain joins TRBV5-1 to TRBJ2-3, with 7 positions matching TRBD1. V trimming: 4 bases; J trimming: 0 bases; junction bases outside the gene matches: 8. The CDR3 totals 16 residues. In germline, CDR1 is SGHRS, CDR2 YFSETQ. CDR3 nucleotides: TGCGCCAGCAGCCAACAGGGGCAACCTAGCACAGATACGCAGTATTTT. Its protein product is CASSQQGQPSTDTQYF.

The V call is TRBV3-1 (or the pseudogene TRBV3-2), the J call TRBJ2-3; 11 bases map to TRBD2. The junction had 7 bases not matched to a gene; V was cut back by 2 bases and J by 3 bases. Germline CDR1 reads LGHDT; CDR2 reads YNNKEL (reference sequence). This CDR3 spans 17 amino acids. The CDR3 sequence: CASSQRILAGGTDTQYF. CDR3 in DNA: TGTGCCAGCAGCCAAAGGATTCTAGCGGGAGGAACAGATACGCAGTATTTT.

The rearrangement joins TRBV19 to TRBJ1-5, with no clear D. CDR3 length equals 14 residues. V was trimmed by 10 bases and J by 5 bases, leaving 18 bases between them. Germline V gives CDR1 LNHDA, CDR2 SQIVND (reference sequence). CDR3 amino acids: CATRREGRHQPQHF. The CDR3 DNA is TGTGCCACTCGGCGAGAGGGCCGCCATCAGCCCCAGCATTTT.

The chain uses TRBV3-1 (or the pseudogene TRBV3-2) and TRBJ2-1, with D possibly matching TRBD2 (6 bases). V gave up 11 bases and J gave up 9 bases, with 20 bases separating them. CDR3 length equals 13 residues. CDR1 and CDR2 from the germline V gene are LGHDT and YNNKEL (reference sequence). CDR3 DNA sequence: TGTGCCGCATCCGGGACTCTGACTTCTGAGCAGTTCTTC. Residues: CAASGTLTSEQFF.

This sequence joins TRBV7-8 and TRBJ1-1, with 10 bases matching TRBD1. V lost 1 base to trimming and J lost 11 bases; unmatched junction nucleotides: 10. The CDR3 is 15 amino acids. Germline V gene sequence: CDR1 SGHVS, CDR2 FQNEAQ. CDR3 coding DNA: TGTGCCAGCAGCTTAGGATTGTCGGGGACAGGGGAGGCTTTCTTT. Translation: CASSLGLSGTGEAFF.

The chain couples TRBV28 to TRBJ2-7, with TRBD2 matching over 11 bases. The junction had 9 bases not matched to a gene; V was cut back by 6 bases and J by 5 bases. Germline V gene sequence: CDR1 MDHEN, CDR2 SYDVKM. The CDR3 is 15 residues long. CDR3 bases: TGTGCCAGCAGGATATTAGCGGGAGGGCTGAACGAGCAGTACTTC. Translating gives CASRILAGGLNEQYF. Filled out from reference TRBV28 and TRBJ2-7, the complete variable domain reads DVKVTQSSRYLVKRTGEKVFLECVQDMDHENMFWYRQDPGLGLRLIYFSYDVKMKEKGDIPEGYSVSREKKERFSLILESASTNQTSMYLCASRILAGGLNEQYFGPGTRLTVT.

This clone was observed a handful of times. This chain uses TRBV7-2 with TRBJ2-1, with 9 bases aligning to TRBD1. The CDR3 is 15 residues long. The germline CDR1 and CDR2 sequences are SGHTA and FQGNSA. The V and J ends lost 5 bases and 2 bases, in that order; junction bases with no gene match: 4. The chain's CDR3 is CASSPTGGTYNEQFF. The DNA for the CDR3 is TGTGCCAGCAGCCCGACAGGGGGGACCTACAATGAGCAGTTCTTC. Combining the CDR3 with reference TRBV7-2 and TRBJ2-1 gives the whole variable domain GAGVSQSPSNKVTEKGKDVELRCDPISGHTALYWYRQSLGQGLEFLIYFQGNSAPDKSGLPSDRFSAERTGGSVSTLTIQRTQQEDSAVYLCASSPTGGTYNEQFFGPGTRLTVL.

The chain couples TRBV7-3 to TRBJ2-7; the match to TRBD2 covers 11 bases. CDR1 is SGHTA and CDR2 is FQGTGA in the germline V gene. With 2 bases clipped from V and 2 bases from J, the junction kept 8 bases outside the gene matches. The CDR3 runs to 17 residues. The CDR3 loop reads CASSLGSLAGGAYEQYF. DNA for the CDR3: TGTGCCAGCAGCTTAGGCTCTCTAGCGGGGGGTGCCTACGAGCAGTACTTC.

The chain links TRBV6-1 to TRBJ2-3; D might be TRBD2 (7 bases). This CDR3 comprises 14 residues. With 1 base removed from V and 15 bases from J, the gap between germline ends came to 20 bases. Germline V gives CDR1 MNHNS, CDR2 SASEGT. In DNA, the CDR3 is TGTGCCAGCAGTGAAGATAGGAAGAGCGGGACAAGTTATTTT. Its translation: CASSEDRKSGTSYF.

This clone was detected a few times. The J gene is TRBJ1-6, the V gene TRBV7-2; no firm D call. Germline-derived CDR1 and CDR2 are SGHTA and FQGNSA. V lost 5 bases and J lost 0, with 14 bases in between. The CDR3 has 17 amino acids. Written as DNA, the CDR3 is TGTGCCAGCAGCCCTAAAGCCCGGAGCTCCTATAATTCACCCCTCCACTTT. Translation: CASSPKARSSYNSPLHF.

The chain couples TRBV24-1 to TRBJ1-6; 7 positions match TRBD1. The CDR3 is made up of 16 amino acids. Germline CDR1 reads KGHDR; CDR2 reads SFDVKD. The ends lost 9 bases at V and 8 bases at J; junction bases unmatched: 15. CDR3 sequence reads: CATAQIWDSYHSPLHF. DNA of the CDR3: TGTGCCACCGCTCAAATATGGGACAGCTACCATTCACCCCTCCACTTT.

The chain has TRBV7-2 and TRBJ2-5; 7 nucleotides match TRBD1. The CDR3 totals 14 residues. Germline V gene data show CDR1 as SGHTA and CDR2 as FQGNSA. J lost 7 bases, V lost 1 base, and 6 bases had no gene match. CDR3: CASSLEGQFRTQYF. For the CDR3, the DNA is TGTGCCAGCAGCTTAGAGGGACAGTTTCGGACCCAGTACTTC.